This paragraph covers one TCR beta chain sequence. This entry is derived from a study of blood T cell repertoires in COVID-19. Turning to the study itself: Samples taken during acute and convalescent COVID-19 were collected in the United States, Italy and Spain. T cells, B-cell-depleted T cells, or PBMCs provided the cDNA or gDNA that served as material.

This CDR3 spans 15 amino acids. V shed 2 bases, J shed 7 bases, and the junction held 9 bases outside the gene matches. Germline V gene sequence: CDR1 MNHEY, CDR2 SMNVEV (reference sequence). Sequencing was performed with immunoSEQ multiplex PCR; in TCRdb, only in-frame clones are kept and a portion is missing. The repertoire holds more than 95,000 clones, with about 90% as singletons. The J gene is TRBJ2-3, the V gene TRBV27; 7 bases map to TRBD2. The source of this sequence is a human donor in a cohort sampled during active COVID-19. The specimen was peripheral blood. CDR3 residues: CASSLGSGGRNTQYF. DNA for the CDR3: TGTGCCAGCAGTTTAGGGTCCGGGGGGAGAAATACGCAGTATTTT.